The rows below give T cell receptor beta chains drawn from one sample of a study of shared clonotypes between healthy human individuals. Sequencing used immunoSEQ multiplex PCR; TCRdb keeps in-frame clones, though not all of them. Here the sample spans 1.6 million or so clones, 98% to 99% being singletons. The sequenced sample consisted of naive CD4+ T cells sorted from blood. The receptors were gathered from a man aged 25 to 45 in good health. The CDR3 runs from the conserved cysteine through the conserved F or W. The D gene is left open where the match is weak. Size is omitted from some rows. Given values are once, few, many or a class for expanded clones.

v_call	clone_size	d_call	j_call	cdr3_aa	cdr3_nt
TRBV30	once	TRBD1	TRBJ2-7	CAWRARDRGLYEQYF	TGTGCCTGGAGAGCAAGGGACAGGGGGCTTTACGAGCAGTACTTC
TRBV19	NA	NA	TRBJ1-1	CASSILANTEAFF	TGTGCCAGTAGTATTCTCGCGAACACTGAAGCTTTCTTT
TRBV20-1	once	NA	TRBJ2-5	CSARVTTQYF	TGCAGTGCTAGAGTCACGACCCAGTACTTC
TRBV5-1	once	NA	TRBJ2-3	CASSLAGADTQYF	TGCGCCAGCAGCTTGGCAGGGGCAGATACGCAGTATTTT
TRBV25-1	NA	TRBD2	TRBJ2-1	CASSLAGLHYNEQFF	TGTGCCAGCAGTCTAGCGGGATTACACTACAATGAGCAGTTCTTC
TRBV28	NA	TRBD2	TRBJ2-7	CASSLGGLAAYEQYF	TGTGCCAGCAGTTTAGGGGGACTAGCGGCCTACGAGCAGTACTTC
TRBV7-6	once	TRBD1	TRBJ2-1	CASSLWGRDSSSYNEQFF	TGTGCCAGCAGCTTATGGGGCCGGGACAGTAGCTCCTACAATGAGCAGTTCTTC
TRBV30	NA	NA	TRBJ2-2	CAWSGRALYGELFF	TGTGCCTGGAGTGGAAGGGCGCTATACGGGGAGCTGTTTTTT
TRBV7-7	once	TRBD1	TRBJ2-5	CASSFGQGDVVTQYF	TGTGCCAGCAGCTTCGGACAGGGGGACGTGGTGACCCAGTACTTC
TRBV11-2	NA	TRBD1	TRBJ1-1	CASSGRTGVTEAFF	TGTGCCAGCAGCGGAAGGACAGGTGTCACTGAAGCTTTCTTT
TRBV4-3	NA	TRBD1	TRBJ1-2	CASSQGRGPDGYTF	TGCGCCAGCAGCCAAGGCAGGGGGCCCGATGGCTACACCTTC
TRBV7-9	NA	NA	TRBJ2-1	CASSWTARSYQEQFF	TGTGCCAGCAGCTGGACAGCAAGAAGTTATCAGGAGCAGTTCTTC
TRBV14	NA	TRBD2	TRBJ2-1	CASSHLAGGSYNEQFF	TGTGCCAGCAGCCATCTAGCGGGAGGGTCCTACAATGAGCAGTTCTTC
TRBV7-2	NA	TRBD2	TRBJ2-7	CASRVAGGYEQYF	TGTGCCAGCAGGGTAGCGGGAGGTTACGAGCAGTACTTC
TRBV29-1	NA	TRBD2	TRBJ2-5	CSGRVAGGRKTQYF	TGCAGCGGGCGGGTAGCGGGAGGGAGGAAGACCCAGTACTTC
TRBV19	NA	TRBD1	TRBJ2-5	CASSIRQGARETQYF	TGTGCCAGTAGTATTAGGCAGGGGGCGCGGGAGACCCAGTACTTC
TRBV20-1	NA	NA	TRBJ1-2	CSATQTGGYTF	TGCAGTGCTACCCAGACAGGCGGCTACACCTTC
TRBV21-1	NA	NA	TRBJ1-5	CADAPGRGNQPQHF	TGTGCCGACGCCCCTGGGAGGGGCAATCAGCCCCAGCATTTT
TRBV9	NA	NA	TRBJ2-2	CASSLGHTNTGELFF	TGTGCCAGCAGCCTGGGACATACGAACACCGGGGAGCTGTTTTTT
TRBV5-1	NA	NA	TRBJ1-2	CASSTDTLYGYTF	TGCGCCAGCAGCACGGACACCCTCTATGGCTACACCTTC
TRBV19	NA	TRBD2	TRBJ2-1	CASSVAGGEQFF	TGTGCCAGTAGTGTAGCGGGAGGGGAGCAGTTCTTC
TRBV7-9	NA	NA	TRBJ2-7	CASSEARGRPQSYEQYF	TGTGCCAGCAGTGAAGCCCGGGGCCGCCCTCAATCCTACGAGCAGTACTTC
TRBV7-9	NA	NA	TRBJ2-1	CASSPGQFF	TGTGCCAGCAGCCCCGGGCAGTTCTTC
TRBV6-1	NA	NA	TRBJ1-4	CASSEALGSGLFF	TGTGCCAGCAGTGAAGCGCTGGGGAGTGGACTGTTTTTT
TRBV5-1	NA	TRBD1	TRBJ1-5	CASSLEAGGHQPQHF	TGCGCCAGCAGCCTGGAGGCAGGGGGCCATCAGCCCCAGCATTTT
TRBV9	NA	TRBD1	TRBJ1-4	CASSQDRGLTNEKLFF	TGTGCCAGCAGCCAGGACAGGGGGCTGACTAATGAAAAACTGTTTTTT
TRBV5-5	NA	NA	TRBJ2-7	CASSLTGPHEQYF	TGTGCCAGCAGCTTGACAGGCCCGCACGAGCAGTACTTC
TRBV13	once	TRBD2	TRBJ2-7	CASSSVAGVGNYEQYF	TGTGCCAGCAGCTCTGTAGCGGGAGTTGGGAATTACGAGCAGTACTTC
TRBV30	once	TRBD1	TRBJ1-1	CAWSLTGVYTEAFF	TGTGCCTGGAGTCTAACAGGGGTTTACACTGAAGCTTTCTTT
TRBV6-5	NA	NA	TRBJ2-7	CASSYSRSREQYF	TGTGCCAGCAGTTACTCGAGGAGTCGCGAGCAGTACTTC
TRBV10-1	NA	NA	TRBJ2-5	CASIRTAQETQYF	TGCGCCAGCATTAGGACCGCGCAAGAGACCCAGTACTTC
TRBV11-2	NA	NA	TRBJ2-3	CASRGGPTQYF	TGTGCCAGCAGAGGGGGGCCTACGCAGTATTTT
TRBV28	NA	TRBD2	TRBJ2-7	CASRSPPGLAGAYEQYF	TGTGCCAGCAGGTCGCCTCCGGGACTAGCGGGAGCCTACGAGCAGTACTTC
TRBV18	NA	NA	TRBJ1-2	CASSPANSGYTF	TGTGCCAGCTCACCGGCGAATTCGGGCTACACCTTC
TRBV5-1	NA	NA	TRBJ2-7	CASSTWGSMPYEQYF	TGCGCCAGCAGCACCTGGGGCAGCATGCCCTACGAGCAGTACTTC
TRBV7-6	NA	TRBD2	TRBJ2-1	CASSLPGTSGRNEQFF	TGTGCCAGCAGCTTACCGGGGACTAGCGGGAGAAATGAGCAGTTCTTC
TRBV5-5	NA	NA	TRBJ2-7	CASSLNGTFSKYF	TGTGCCAGCAGCTTGAACGGGACCTTCAGTAAGTACTTC
TRBV9	NA	NA	TRBJ1-4	CASRARDDEKLFF	TGTGCCAGCAGAGCACGGGACGACGAAAAACTGTTTTTT
TRBV10-1	NA	TRBD1	TRBJ2-5	CASSGGQGGLGETQYF	TGCGCCAGCAGTGGGGGACAGGGGGGTCTCGGGGAGACCCAGTACTTC
TRBV11-2	NA	NA	TRBJ1-3	CASSLSDNGLSGNTIYF	TGTGCCAGCAGCTTATCGGACAACGGGCTCTCTGGAAACACCATATATTTT